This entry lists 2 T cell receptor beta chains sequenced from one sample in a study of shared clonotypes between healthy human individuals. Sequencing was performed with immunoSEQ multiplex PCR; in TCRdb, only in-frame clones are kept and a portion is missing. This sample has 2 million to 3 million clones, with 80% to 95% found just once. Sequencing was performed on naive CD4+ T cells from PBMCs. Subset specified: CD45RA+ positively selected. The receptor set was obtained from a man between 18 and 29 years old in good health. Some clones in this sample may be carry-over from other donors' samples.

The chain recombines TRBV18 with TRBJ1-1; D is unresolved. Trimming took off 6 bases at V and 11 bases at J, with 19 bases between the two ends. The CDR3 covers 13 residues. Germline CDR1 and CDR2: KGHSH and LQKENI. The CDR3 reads CASSRNRRVGAFF. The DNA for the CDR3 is TGTGCCAGCTCGAGGAACAGACGAGTTGGGGCTTTCTTT.

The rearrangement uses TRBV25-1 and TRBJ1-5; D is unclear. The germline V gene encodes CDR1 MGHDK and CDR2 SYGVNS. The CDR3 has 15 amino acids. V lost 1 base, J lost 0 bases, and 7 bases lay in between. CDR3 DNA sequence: TGTGCCAGCAGTGAATGGTCGGATAGCAATCAGCCCCAGCATTTT. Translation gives CASSEWSDSNQPQHF.